This T cell receptor beta chain was profiled in a study of blood T cell repertoires in COVID-19. Study summary: The analysed material was cDNA or gDNA that came from T cells, B-cell-depleted T cells, or PBMCs.

Sequencing was performed with immunoSEQ multiplex PCR; in TCRdb, only in-frame clones are kept and a portion is missing. The data hold 260,000 or so clones, with around 88% observed a single time. The CDR3 consists of 16 residues. Trimming pared 4 bases from V and 3 bases from J, leaving 19 bases between. Germline V lookup: CDR1 SGHTS, CDR2 YDEGEE. The study recruited people aged about 18 to 95 years across more than 20 US areas. The sequenced sample was PBMCs or T cells enriched from blood (not recorded which). The V and J genes are TRBV5-8 and TRBJ1-1; D remains unclear. This receptor was obtained from a woman aged 40-49 years with acute COVID-19. Here the CDR3 reads CASSLGFMSIYTEAFF. The CDR3, as DNA: TGTGCCAGCAGCCTAGGATTCATGAGTATCTACACTGAAGCTTTCTTT.